The 5 T cell receptor beta chains below all came from one sample that was sequenced in a study of cytomegalovirus exposure and HLA in healthy donors. PCR amplification relied on 60 Vbeta primers (plus 13 Jbeta primers). Profiled with immunoSEQ multiplex PCR; TCRdb holds only in-frame clones, not every one. The sample has 150,000 to 200,000 clones, 80% to 85% seen once; the top ten hold 0.2% to 0.3%. The source material was PBMCs. Source of these receptors: a boy aged 5 to 17 in good health and CMV-seronegative.

The chain uses TRBV27 and TRBJ2-1, with D hard to call. The CDR3 totals 13 residues. Germline CDR1 and CDR2: MNHEY and SMNVEV (reference sequence). The V and J ends lost 3 bases and 3 bases respectively, with 6 bases between them. DNA for the CDR3: TGTGCCAGCAGTTTTAACTACTACAATGAGCAGTTCTTC. Its translation is CASSFNYYNEQFF.

This chain links TRBV6-4 with TRBJ1-1, with D uncertain. The CDR3 runs to 14 residues. V gave up 2 bases and J gave up 6 bases, with 13 bases separating them. Germline CDR1 and CDR2: MRHNA and SNTAGT. The CDR3 coding sequence is TGTGCCAGCAGTGACGAGATTTGGGCAGCTGAAGCTTTCTTT. This encodes CASSDEIWAAEAFF.

This chain links TRBV5-1 with TRBJ2-1; 10 nucleotides line up with TRBD2. The V segment lost 2 bases and the J segment 4 bases; nucleotides outside the gene matches: 15. The CDR3 consists of 19 residues. The V gene's germline CDR1 is SGHRS and CDR2 YFSETQ. For the CDR3, the DNA is TGCGCCAGCAGCTTAAGAACCGAGACCGGGACTAGCGCTTACAATGAGCAGTTCTTC. Its protein is CASSLRTETGTSAYNEQFF.

The chain couples TRBV27 to TRBJ1-2; D is unclear. The CDR3 consists of 13 residues. The V gene's germline CDR1 is MNHEY and CDR2 SMNVEV (reference sequence). Trimming took off 3 bases at V and 2 bases at J, with 7 bases between the two ends. Written as DNA, the CDR3 is TGTGCCAGCAGTTTGCGGCAGAACTATGGCTACACCTTC. It specifies CASSLRQNYGYTF.

The rearrangement links TRBV6-5 to TRBJ1-2, with 7 bases identical to TRBD1. CDR3 length equals 14 residues. Germline CDR1 and CDR2: MNHEY and SVGAGI. V dropped 6 bases and J dropped 5; count of bases not matched to a gene: 9. The CDR3 DNA follows: TGTGCCAGCAGCCCTACGGCAGGGGGGTATGGCTACACCTTC. Its protein is CASSPTAGGYGYTF.